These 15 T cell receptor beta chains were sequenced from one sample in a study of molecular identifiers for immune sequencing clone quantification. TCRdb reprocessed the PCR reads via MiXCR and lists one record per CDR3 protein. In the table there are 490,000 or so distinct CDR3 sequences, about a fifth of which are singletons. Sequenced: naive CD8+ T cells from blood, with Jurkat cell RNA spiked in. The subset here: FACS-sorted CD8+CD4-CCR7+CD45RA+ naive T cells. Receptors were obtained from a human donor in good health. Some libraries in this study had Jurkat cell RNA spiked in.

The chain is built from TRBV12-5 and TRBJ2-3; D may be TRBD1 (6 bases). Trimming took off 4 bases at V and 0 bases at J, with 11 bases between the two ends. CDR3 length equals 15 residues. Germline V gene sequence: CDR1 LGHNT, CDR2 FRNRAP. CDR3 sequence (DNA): TGTGCTAGTGGTTCAATGGGGGCGAGCACAGATACGCAGTATTTT. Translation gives CASGSMGASTDTQYF.

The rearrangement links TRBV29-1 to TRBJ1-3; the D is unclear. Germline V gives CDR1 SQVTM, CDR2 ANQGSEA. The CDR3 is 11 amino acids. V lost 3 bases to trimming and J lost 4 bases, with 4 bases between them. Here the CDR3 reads CSVDLGNTIYF. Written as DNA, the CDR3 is TGCAGCGTTGACCTCGGAAACACCATATATTTT.

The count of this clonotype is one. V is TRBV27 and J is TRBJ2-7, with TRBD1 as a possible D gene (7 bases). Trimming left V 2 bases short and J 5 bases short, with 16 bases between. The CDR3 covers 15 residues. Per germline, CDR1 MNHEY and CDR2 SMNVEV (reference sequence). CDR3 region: CASSLGGGGWNEQYF. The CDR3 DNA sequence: TGTGCCAGCAGTTTAGGAGGGGGCGGGTGGAACGAGCAGTACTTC.

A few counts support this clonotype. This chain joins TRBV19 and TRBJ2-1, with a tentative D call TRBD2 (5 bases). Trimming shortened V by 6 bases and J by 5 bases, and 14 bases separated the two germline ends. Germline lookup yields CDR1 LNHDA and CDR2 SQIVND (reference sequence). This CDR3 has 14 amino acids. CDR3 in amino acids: CASSAGNENNEQFF. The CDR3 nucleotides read TGTGCCAGTAGCGCCGGGAATGAGAACAATGAGCAGTTCTTC.

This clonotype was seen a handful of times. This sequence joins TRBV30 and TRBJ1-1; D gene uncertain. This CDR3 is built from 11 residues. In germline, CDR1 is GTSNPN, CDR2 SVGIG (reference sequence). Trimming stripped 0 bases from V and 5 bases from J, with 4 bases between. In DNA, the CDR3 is TGTGCCTGGAGTGTCTTTACTGAAGCTTTCTTT. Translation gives CAWSVFTEAFF.

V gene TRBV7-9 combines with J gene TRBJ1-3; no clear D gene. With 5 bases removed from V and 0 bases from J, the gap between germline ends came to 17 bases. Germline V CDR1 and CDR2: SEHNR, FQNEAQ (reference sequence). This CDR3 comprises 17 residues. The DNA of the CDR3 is TGTGCCAGCAGCATAGACGGACGGCTTTACTCTGGAAACACCATATATTTT. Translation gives CASSIDGRLYSGNTIYF.

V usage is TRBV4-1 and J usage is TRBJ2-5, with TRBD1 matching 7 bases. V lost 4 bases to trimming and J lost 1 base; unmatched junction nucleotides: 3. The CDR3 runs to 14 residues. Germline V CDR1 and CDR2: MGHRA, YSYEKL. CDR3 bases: TGCGCCAGCAGCCTGGGACAGCGCCAAGAGACCCAGTACTTC. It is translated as CASSLGQRQETQYF.

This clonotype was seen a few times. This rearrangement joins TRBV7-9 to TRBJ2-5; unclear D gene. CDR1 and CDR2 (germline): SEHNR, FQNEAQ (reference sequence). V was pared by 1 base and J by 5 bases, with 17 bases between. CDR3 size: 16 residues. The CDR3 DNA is TGTGCCAGCAGCTTAGTCCCCGGGCCGCTAGGGGAGACCCAGTACTTC. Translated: CASSLVPGPLGETQYF.

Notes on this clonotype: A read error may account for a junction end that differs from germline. The CDR3 region is CASSESVGHSGTGVLFF. The CDR3 nucleotides read TGTGCCAGCAGTGAATCTGTCGGGCACTCGGGCACCGGGGTGCTGTTTTTT. The V call is TRBV6-1, the J call TRBJ2-2, with a tentative D call TRBD2 (5 bases). This CDR3 has 17 residues. CDR1 is MNHNS and CDR2 is SASEGT in the germline V gene.

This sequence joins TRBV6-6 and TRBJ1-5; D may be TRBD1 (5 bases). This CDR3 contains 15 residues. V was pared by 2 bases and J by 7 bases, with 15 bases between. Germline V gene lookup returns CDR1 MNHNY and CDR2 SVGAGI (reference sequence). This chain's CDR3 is CASSYPGRVGQPQHF. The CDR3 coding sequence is TGTGCCAGCAGTTACCCCGGCAGGGTTGGCCAGCCCCAGCATTTT.

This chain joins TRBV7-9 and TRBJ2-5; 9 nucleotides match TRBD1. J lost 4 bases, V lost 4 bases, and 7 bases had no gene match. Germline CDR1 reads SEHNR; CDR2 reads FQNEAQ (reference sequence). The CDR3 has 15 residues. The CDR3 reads CASSWDRENIETQYF. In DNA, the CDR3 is TGTGCCAGCAGCTGGGACAGGGAAAATATAGAGACCCAGTACTTC.

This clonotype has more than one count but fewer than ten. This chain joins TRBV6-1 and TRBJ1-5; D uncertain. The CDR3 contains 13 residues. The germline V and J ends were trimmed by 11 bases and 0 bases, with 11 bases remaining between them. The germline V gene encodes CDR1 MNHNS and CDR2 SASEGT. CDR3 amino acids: CAGADHSNQPQHF. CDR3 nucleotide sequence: TGTGCCGGAGCAGACCATAGCAATCAGCCCCAGCATTTT.

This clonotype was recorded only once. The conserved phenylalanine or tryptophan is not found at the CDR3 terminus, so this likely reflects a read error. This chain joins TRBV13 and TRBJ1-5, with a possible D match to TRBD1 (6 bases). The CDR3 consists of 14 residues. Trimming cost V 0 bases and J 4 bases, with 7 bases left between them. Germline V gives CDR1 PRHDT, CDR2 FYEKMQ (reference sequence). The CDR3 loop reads CASSLGDSNQPQHV. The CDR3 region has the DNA TGTGCCAGCAGCTTAGGGGACAGTAATCAGCCCCAGCATGTT.

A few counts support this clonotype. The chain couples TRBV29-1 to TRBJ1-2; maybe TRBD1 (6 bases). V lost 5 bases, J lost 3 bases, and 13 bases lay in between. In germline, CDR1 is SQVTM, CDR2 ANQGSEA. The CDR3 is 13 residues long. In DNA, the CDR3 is TGCAGCGTTCGCGCGGACAGCCACTATGGCTACACCTTC. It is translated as CSVRADSHYGYTF.

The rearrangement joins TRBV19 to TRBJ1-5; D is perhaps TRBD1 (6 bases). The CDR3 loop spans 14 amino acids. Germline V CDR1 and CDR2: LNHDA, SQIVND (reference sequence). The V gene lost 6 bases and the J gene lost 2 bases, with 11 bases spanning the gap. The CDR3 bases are TGTGCCAGTAGGAGGGGGGGTGGCAATCAGCCCCAGCATTTT. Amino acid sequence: CASRRGGGNQPQHF.